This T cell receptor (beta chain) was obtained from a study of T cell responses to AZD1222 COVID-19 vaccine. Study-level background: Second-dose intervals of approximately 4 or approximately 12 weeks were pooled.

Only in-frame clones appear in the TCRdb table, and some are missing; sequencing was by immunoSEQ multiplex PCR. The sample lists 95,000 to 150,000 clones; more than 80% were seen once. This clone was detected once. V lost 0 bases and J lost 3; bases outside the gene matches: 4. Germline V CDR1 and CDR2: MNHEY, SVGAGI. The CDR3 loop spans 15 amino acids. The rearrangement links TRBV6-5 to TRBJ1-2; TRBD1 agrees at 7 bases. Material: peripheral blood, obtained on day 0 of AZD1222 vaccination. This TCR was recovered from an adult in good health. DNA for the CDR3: TGTGCCAGCAGTTACTCGGAGGGGGCGGACTATGGCTACACCTTC. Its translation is CASSYSEGADYGYTF.